The subject of this entry is one TCR beta chain. The sample belongs to a study of blood T cell repertoires in COVID-19. The study recruited people aged about 18 to 90 years across approximately 23 US areas. Donors of Cohort 3 who recovered were those that had two negative PCRs, clearance, or symptom resolution. Measured with immunoSEQ multiplex PCR; TCRdb has only the in-frame clones, and not every one. The top ten hold 1.2% of the sample, which has more than 300,000 clones, around 89% seen once. CDR1 and CDR2 from the germline V gene are SQVTM and ANQGSEA. This CDR3 comprises 13 residues. V shed 6 bases and J shed 5 bases, with 16 bases lying between them.

What was sequenced was PBMCs or T cells enriched from blood (not recorded which). The rearrangement uses TRBV29-1 and TRBJ1-1, with D possibly TRBD1 on 6 matching bases. The TCR originated in a woman aged 18 to 35 who had recovered from COVID-19. The CDR3 region is CSVKPGEGTEAFF. The CDR3 nucleotides read TGCAGCGTCAAACCAGGGGAGGGAACTGAAGCTTTCTTT.